The clone carrying this T cell receptor (beta chain) has only a few counts. Its antigen is not known. Each CDR3 protein gets one entry after TCRdb re-called the PCR reads with MiXCR. Of more than 550,000 distinct CDR3 sequences in the sample, roughly 23% were seen once. Naive CD8 T cells, phenotype CD8+CD4-CCR7+CD45RA+, were sorted. CDR3 length equals 12 residues. Germline CDR1 and CDR2: SEHNR and FQNEAQ (reference sequence). Trimming took off 6 bases at V and 5 bases at J, with 11 bases between the two ends. The sample belongs to a study of molecular identifiers for immune sequencing clone quantification. Broader study findings: Sizes of highly expanded clones could be underestimated through identical TCRs sharing a barcode.

Sequenced material: naive CD8+ T cells from blood, with Jurkat cell RNA spiked in. Documented subset: FACS-sorted CD8+CD4-CCR7+CD45RA+ naive T cells. The clonotype originates from a human donor in good health. Some libraries in this study had Jurkat cell RNA spiked in. This chain connects TRBV7-9 to TRBJ2-7, with TRBD2 as a possible D gene (5 bases). Here the CDR3 reads CASRGEENEQYF. CDR3 DNA: TGTGCCAGCAGGGGAGAGGAGAACGAGCAGTACTTC.